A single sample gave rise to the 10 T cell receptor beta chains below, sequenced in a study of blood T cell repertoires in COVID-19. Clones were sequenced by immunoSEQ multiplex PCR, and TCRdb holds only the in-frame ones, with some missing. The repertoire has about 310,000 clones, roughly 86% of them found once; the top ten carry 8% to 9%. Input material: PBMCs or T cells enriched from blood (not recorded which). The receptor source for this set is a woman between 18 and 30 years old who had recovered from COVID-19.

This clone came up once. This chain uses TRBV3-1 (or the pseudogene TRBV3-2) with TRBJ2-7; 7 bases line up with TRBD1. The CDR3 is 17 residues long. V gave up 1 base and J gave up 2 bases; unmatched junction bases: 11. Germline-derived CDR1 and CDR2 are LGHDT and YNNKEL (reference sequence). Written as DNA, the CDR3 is TGTGCCAGCAGCCAAGGCGTGAGGACACAGGGGCCCTACGAGCAGTACTTC. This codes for CASSQGVRTQGPYEQYF.

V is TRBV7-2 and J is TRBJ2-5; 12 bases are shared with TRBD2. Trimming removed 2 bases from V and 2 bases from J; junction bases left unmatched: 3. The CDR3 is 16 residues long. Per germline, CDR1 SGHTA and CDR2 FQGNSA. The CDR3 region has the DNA TGTGCCAGCAGCTTACTAGCGGGAGGGCGTCAAGAGACCCAGTACTTC. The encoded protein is CASSLLAGGRQETQYF.

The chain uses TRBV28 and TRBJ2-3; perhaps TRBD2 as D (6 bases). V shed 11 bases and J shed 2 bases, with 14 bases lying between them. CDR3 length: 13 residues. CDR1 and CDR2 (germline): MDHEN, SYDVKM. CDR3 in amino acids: CAGTLSATDTQYF. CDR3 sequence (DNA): TGTGCCGGGACTCTCAGCGCCACAGATACGCAGTATTTT.

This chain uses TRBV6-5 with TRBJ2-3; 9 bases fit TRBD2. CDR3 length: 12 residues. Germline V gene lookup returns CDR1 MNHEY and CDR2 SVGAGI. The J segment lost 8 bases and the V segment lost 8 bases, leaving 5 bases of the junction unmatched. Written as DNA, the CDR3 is TGTGCCAGCCAGACTAGCGGAGGTACGCAGTATTTT. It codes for CASQTSGGTQYF.

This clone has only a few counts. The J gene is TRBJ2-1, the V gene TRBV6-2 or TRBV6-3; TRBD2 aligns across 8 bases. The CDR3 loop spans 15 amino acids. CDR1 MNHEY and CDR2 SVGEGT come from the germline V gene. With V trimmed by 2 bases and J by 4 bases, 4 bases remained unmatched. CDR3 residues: CASSYSAGGYNEQFF. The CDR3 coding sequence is TGTGCCAGCAGTTACAGCGCGGGAGGATACAATGAGCAGTTCTTC.

CDR3 nucleotide sequence: TGTGCCAGCAGTCGCAAAGACAGGGACTTCTATGGCTACACCTTC. It specifies CASSRKDRDFYGYTF. This chain links TRBV27 with TRBJ1-2; 7 bases align to TRBD1. CDR1 MNHEY and CDR2 SMNVEV come from the germline V gene (reference sequence). The V gene end was trimmed by 5 bases and the J gene end by 4 bases; junction bases not matched to a gene: 10. The CDR3 covers 15 residues.

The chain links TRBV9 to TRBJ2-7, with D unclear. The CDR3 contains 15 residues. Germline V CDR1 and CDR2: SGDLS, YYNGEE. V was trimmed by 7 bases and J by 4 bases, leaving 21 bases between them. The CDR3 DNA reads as TGTGCCAGCCAACGACGACCCGAAACCGGGTACGAGCAGTACTTC. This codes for CASQRRPETGYEQYF. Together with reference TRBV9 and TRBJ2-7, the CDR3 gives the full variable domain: DSGVTQTPKHLITATGQRVTLRCSPRSGDLSVYWYQQSLDQGLQFLIQYYNGEERAKGNILERFSAQQFPDLHSELNLSSLELGDSALYFCASQRRPETGYEQYFGPGTRLTVT.

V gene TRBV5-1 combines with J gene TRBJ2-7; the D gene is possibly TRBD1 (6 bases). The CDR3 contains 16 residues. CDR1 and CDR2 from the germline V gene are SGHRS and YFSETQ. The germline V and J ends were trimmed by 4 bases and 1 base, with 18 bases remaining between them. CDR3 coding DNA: TGCGCCAGCAGCAGGGGACAACCGTTGTCATCCTACGAGCAGTACTTC. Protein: CASSRGQPLSSYEQYF.

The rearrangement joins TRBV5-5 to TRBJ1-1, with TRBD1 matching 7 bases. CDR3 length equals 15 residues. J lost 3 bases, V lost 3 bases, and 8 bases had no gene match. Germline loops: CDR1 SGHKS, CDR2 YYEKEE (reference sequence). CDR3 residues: CASSWAGGFDTEAFF. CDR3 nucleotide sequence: TGTGCCAGCAGCTGGGCAGGGGGTTTCGACACTGAAGCTTTCTTT.

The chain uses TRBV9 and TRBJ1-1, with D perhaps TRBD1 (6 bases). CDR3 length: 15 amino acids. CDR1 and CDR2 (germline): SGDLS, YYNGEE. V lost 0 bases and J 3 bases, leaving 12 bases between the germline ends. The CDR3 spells CASSVGPSGDTEAFF. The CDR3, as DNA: TGTGCCAGCAGCGTAGGGCCATCAGGGGACACTGAAGCTTTCTTT.